Each of the 25 T cell receptor beta chains below was sequenced from the same sample in a study of blood T cell repertoires in COVID-19. Some clones are missing from TCRdb's copy, which holds only in-frame ones; the method was immunoSEQ multiplex PCR. The sample has 300,000 to 400,000 clones, about 86% seen once; the top ten hold 7% to 7.5%. Sequencing input: peripheral blood. These receptors all stem from a woman aged 55-75 years with COVID-19, enrolled during active disease.

The chain has TRBV7-9 and TRBJ2-3; D possibly corresponds to TRBD2 (5 bases). Trimming removed 5 bases at V and 3 bases at J, with 15 bases between. CDR3 length: 15 amino acids. Looked up from germline, CDR1 is SEHNR and CDR2 is FQNEAQ (reference sequence). The CDR3 sequence is CASSAYKGGTDTQYF. CDR3 DNA sequence: TGTGCCAGCAGCGCCTATAAAGGAGGTACAGATACGCAGTATTTT.

This clone was counted only a few times. The chain couples TRBV27 to TRBJ1-1, with D possibly matching TRBD1 (5 bases). There are 15 residues in the CDR3. CDR1 MNHEY and CDR2 SMNVEV come from the germline V gene (reference sequence). Trimming pared 10 bases from V and 9 bases from J, leaving 27 bases between. CDR3 in amino acids: CATMGRGEVRSKAFF. The CDR3 DNA follows: TGTGCCACGATGGGAAGGGGCGAAGTTAGATCGAAAGCTTTCTTT.

The V and J genes are TRBV7-2 and TRBJ2-4, with a possible D match to TRBD2 (7 bases). Trimming stripped 4 bases from V and 9 bases from J, with 16 bases between. Per the germline V gene, CDR1 is SGHTA and CDR2 is FQGNSA. The CDR3 is 14 amino acids. CDR3 amino acids: CASSSRGGESIQYF. Written as DNA, the CDR3 is TGTGCCAGCAGCTCCCGAGGGGGGGAGAGCATTCAGTACTTC.

The rearrangement links TRBV5-6 to TRBJ2-7; no definite D call. This CDR3 contains 13 residues. Per germline, CDR1 SGHDT and CDR2 YYEEEE. Trimming left V 0 bases short and J 5 bases short, with 9 bases between. The CDR3 nucleotides are TGTGCCAGCAGCTTGGGGTGGGCGAACGAGCAGTACTTC. Its translation: CASSLGWANEQYF.

This sequence joins TRBV4-1 and TRBJ1-2; TRBD1 might be the D (5 bases). The V gene lost 3 bases and the J gene lost 2 bases, with 13 bases spanning the gap. This CDR3 region has 15 residues. Germline V gene sequence: CDR1 MGHRA, CDR2 YSYEKL. CDR3 coding DNA: TGCGCCAGCAGCCAGCCAGGGTTGGTCAACTATGGCTACACCTTC. Its translation: CASSQPGLVNYGYTF.

The chain links TRBV19 to TRBJ1-1, with D uncertain. CDR1 and CDR2 (germline): LNHDA, SQIVND (reference sequence). V was clipped by 1 base and J by 0 bases, with 3 bases between them. The CDR3 extends over 13 amino acids. The DNA for the CDR3 is TGTGCCAGTAGTATAGCCTTGAACACTGAAGCTTTCTTT. Translating it yields CASSIALNTEAFF. Variable domain in full (rest from reference TRBV19 and TRBJ1-1): DGGITQSPKYLFRKEGQNVTLSCEQNLNHDAMYWYRQDPGQGLRLIYYSQIVNDFQKGDIAEGYSVSREKKESFPLTVTSAQKNPTAFYLCASSIALNTEAFFGQGTRLTVV.

The CDR3 spells CASSSQTREGYTF. The CDR3 nucleotides are TGTGCCAGCAGCTCACAAACCCGGGAAGGCTACACCTTC. The chain employs TRBV7-9 and TRBJ1-2; no clear D gene. The germline V and J ends were trimmed by 4 bases and 8 bases, with 14 bases remaining between them. CDR1 SEHNR and CDR2 FQNEAQ come from the germline V gene (reference sequence). This CDR3 has 13 amino acids.

The chain uses TRBV30 and TRBJ1-1, with TRBD1 as a possible D gene (5 bases). This CDR3 is built from 13 residues. With 3 bases removed from V and 5 bases from J, the gap between germline ends came to 13 bases. Per germline, CDR1 GTSNPN and CDR2 SVGIG (reference sequence). The CDR3 here is CAWSPGRTTEAFF. The CDR3 DNA reads as TGTGCCTGGAGCCCAGGGCGAACGACTGAAGCTTTCTTT.

The rearrangement uses TRBV27 and TRBJ2-7; 8 bases line up with TRBD1. The ends lost 6 bases at V and 10 bases at J; junction bases unmatched: 11. CDR3 length: 13 amino acids. CDR1 and CDR2 from the germline V gene are MNHEY and SMNVEV (reference sequence). For the CDR3, the DNA is TGTGCCAGCAGCTTTTCGGTCAGGGGGCAACAGTACTTC. Its protein product is CASSFSVRGQQYF.

The V gene is TRBV2, the J gene TRBJ1-6, with D possibly being TRBD1 (6 bases). Deletions cut 6 bases from V and 13 bases from J, with 13 bases between. The CDR3 has 12 residues. Germline lookup yields CDR1 SNHLY and CDR2 FYNNEI. The CDR3 sequence is CASRYRVGPLHF. The CDR3 nucleotides read TGTGCCAGCAGGTACAGGGTCGGTCCCCTCCACTTT.

The chain combines TRBV7-8 with TRBJ2-7; TRBD1 aligns across 7 bases. After removal of 5 bases from V and 5 bases from J, the junction contained 6 bases not matched to a gene. Germline CDR1 and CDR2: SGHVS and FQNEAQ. The CDR3 is 13 amino acids. CDR3 DNA sequence: TGTGCCAGCAGCCGACGGGACAGCCACGAGCAGTACTTC. It yields the protein CASSRRDSHEQYF.

The rearrangement uses TRBV9 and TRBJ2-7, with 8 bases fitting TRBD1. V gave up 0 bases and J gave up 1 base; unmatched junction bases: 12. CDR3 length: 18 residues. Looked up from germline, CDR1 is SGDLS and CDR2 is YYNGEE. The CDR3 sequence: CASSVAVFGTGVSYEQYF. In DNA, the CDR3 is TGTGCCAGCAGCGTAGCCGTTTTTGGGACAGGAGTGTCCTACGAGCAGTACTTC.

V and J are TRBV10-3 and TRBJ1-6; D unclear. With 0 bases removed from V and 0 bases from J, the gap between germline ends came to 6 bases. This CDR3 is 16 amino acids long. Germline CDR1 is ENHRY and CDR2 is SYGVKD. CDR3: CAISESRSSYNSPLHF. Here the CDR3 DNA reads TGTGCCATCAGTGAGTCGAGGAGCTCCTATAATTCACCCCTCCACTTT.

In DNA form, the CDR3 reads TGTGCCAGCAGCCAGACAGACAATGAGCAGTTCTTC. Protein: CASSQTDNEQFF. The chain combines TRBV7-9 with TRBJ2-1; a weak D match, TRBD1 (5 bases). Trimming left V 5 bases short and J 5 bases short, with 7 bases between. From germline, CDR1 is SEHNR and CDR2 FQNEAQ (reference sequence). This CDR3 spans 12 amino acids.

About this clone itself: Additional DNA sequences in this sample encode the identical CDR3. V and J are TRBV5-1 and TRBJ1-1, with D possibly being TRBD1 (6 bases). Trimming pared 1 base from V and 0 bases from J, leaving 7 bases between. Per the germline V gene, CDR1 is SGHRS and CDR2 is YFSETQ. CDR3 length: 14 amino acids. CDR3 in amino acids: CASSLTGLNTEAFF. Here the CDR3 DNA reads TGCGCCAGCAGCTTGACAGGGCTGAACACTGAAGCTTTCTTT.

Here the CDR3 reads CASKGGLETQYF. CDR3 DNA sequence: TGTGCCAGCAAAGGAGGTTTGGAGACCCAGTACTTC. V usage is TRBV11-2 and J usage is TRBJ2-5; D is perhaps TRBD2 (5 bases). CDR1 is SGHAT, CDR2 FQNNGV, per germline. The CDR3 is made up of 12 amino acids. V dropped 7 bases and J dropped 5 bases, with 11 bases sitting between them.

The chain uses TRBV3-1 (or the pseudogene TRBV3-2) and TRBJ1-2; 7 bases are a match to TRBD1. The CDR3 length is 13 residues. CDR1 and CDR2 (germline): LGHDT, YNNKEL (reference sequence). Germline trimming cut 7 bases from V and 3 bases from J; bases unmatched to any gene: 5. CDR3 in amino acids: CASKRQGDYGYTF. The CDR3 DNA follows: TGTGCCAGCAAGCGGCAGGGGGACTATGGCTACACCTTC.

V and J are TRBV11-1 and TRBJ2-3; TRBD1 is a possible D gene (6 bases). CDR3 length equals 15 residues. Trimming removed 3 bases at V and 5 bases at J, with 15 bases between. Germline CDR1 SGHAT, CDR2 FQDESV (reference sequence). CDR3 residues: CASSFTRGGVDTQYF. The CDR3 region has the DNA TGTGCCAGCAGCTTTACACGAGGGGGTGTAGATACGCAGTATTTT. The whole variable domain, filled in from reference TRBV11-1 and TRBJ2-3, reads EAEVAQSPRYKITEKSQAVAFWCDPISGHATLYWYRQILGQGPELLVQFQDESVVDDSQLPKDRFSAERLKGVDSTLKIQPAELGDSAMYLCASSFTRGGVDTQYFGPGTRLTVL.

The rearrangement joins TRBV24-1 to TRBJ2-3; 8 bases align to TRBD2. The germline V gene encodes CDR1 KGHDR and CDR2 SFDVKD. The CDR3 has 15 amino acids. V shed 6 bases, J shed 5 bases, and the junction held 9 bases outside the gene matches. In nucleotides, the CDR3 is TGTGCCACCAGTCAAGCGGGGGCAAGTGGAGATACGCAGTATTTT. It specifies CATSQAGASGDTQYF.

This chain's CDR3 is CASIQAGSGGYTF. The CDR3 coding sequence is TGTGCCAGCATCCAAGCGGGCTCCGGGGGCTACACCTTC. This chain uses TRBV2 with TRBJ1-2; no clear D. The V end was cut by 7 bases, the J end by 8 bases, with 17 bases between. The CDR3 spans 13 residues. The germline gives CDR1 SNHLY, CDR2 FYNNEI.

This clone has more than one count but fewer than ten. This sequence joins TRBV7-9 and TRBJ2-7; the match to TRBD2 covers 7 bases. The junction had 7 bases not matched to a gene; V was cut back by 0 bases and J by 11 bases. Germline V gene sequence: CDR1 SEHNR, CDR2 FQNEAQ (reference sequence). The CDR3 runs to 13 residues. Here the CDR3 DNA reads TGTGCCAGCAGCTTAGCTGGTCGGGGGGTTAAGTACTTC. This encodes CASSLAGRGVKYF. Full variable domain (rest looked up from reference TRBV7-9 and TRBJ2-7): DTGVSQNPRHKITKRGQNVTFRCDPISEHNRLYWYRQTLGQGPEFLTYFQNEAQLEKSRLLSDRFSAERPKGSFSTLEIQRTEQGDSAMYLCASSLAGRGVKYFGPGTRLTVT.

The chain recombines TRBV19 with TRBJ1-2; D remains ambiguous. V was cut by 11 bases and J by 8 bases, with 9 bases left in between. CDR1 is LNHDA and CDR2 is SQIVND in the germline V gene (reference sequence). This CDR3 contains 9 residues. As DNA, the CDR3 is TGTGCCCGCGCGGGGGGCTACACCTTC. Its protein product is CARAGGYTF.

This chain links TRBV7-9 with TRBJ1-6; TRBD1 aligns across 9 bases. CDR1 and CDR2 from the germline V gene are SEHNR and FQNEAQ (reference sequence). Trimming took 2 bases from V and 8 from J; bases not matched to a gene: 4. The CDR3 contains 15 residues. The CDR3 nucleotides read TGTGCCAGCAGCTTATCCGGGACAGGGTATTCACCCCTCCACTTT. Its translation: CASSLSGTGYSPLHF.

This chain links TRBV7-2 with TRBJ1-6, with D possibly matching TRBD1 (6 bases). Germline assignment: CDR1 SGHTA and CDR2 FQGNSA. Trimming cost V 4 bases and J 0 bases, with 10 bases left between them. This CDR3 contains 16 residues. CDR3 in DNA: TGTGCCAGCAGCTCAACAGGGAACTCCTATAATTCACCCCTCCACTTT. Protein sequence: CASSSTGNSYNSPLHF.

The chain is built from TRBV11-2 and TRBJ1-5, with a tentative D call TRBD1 (5 bases). This CDR3 spans 15 amino acids. Between the trimmed V and J ends, which lost 1 base and 6 bases, there was a span of 13 bases. From germline, CDR1 is SGHAT and CDR2 FQNNGV. The CDR3 loop is CASSLGQGLGQPQHF. As DNA, the CDR3 is TGTGCCAGCAGCTTAGGTCAGGGACTCGGTCAGCCCCAGCATTTT.